This TCR beta chain was observed in a study of technical replicates of blood from a handful of donors. The sample holds a few counts of this clone. This CDR3 is 20 amino acids long. V gave up 2 bases and J gave up 5 bases; unmatched junction bases: 18. CDR1 is MDHEN and CDR2 is SYDVKM in the germline V gene. The data were produced by immunoSEQ multiplex PCR, yet TCRdb's version contains in-frame clones alone and is incomplete. The table has 85,000 to 100,000 clones, around 96% seen once. Sequencing was performed on T cells isolated from PBMCs. The V call is TRBV28, the J call TRBJ2-2; 9 nucleotides align to TRBD1. This clonotype originated in a human donor in good health. The DNA for the CDR3 is TGTGCCAGCAGTTTACCGGACAGGGGTGGGAGGGACGTCCGGACCGGGGAGCTGTTTTTT. This encodes CASSLPDRGGRDVRTGELFF. Filled out from reference TRBV28 and TRBJ2-2, the complete variable domain reads DVKVTQSSRYLVKRTGEKVFLECVQDMDHENMFWYRQDPGLGLRLIYFSYDVKMKEKGDIPEGYSVSREKKERFSLILESASTNQTSMYLCASSLPDRGGRDVRTGELFFGEGSRLTVL.